Listed here are 31 T cell receptor beta chains from one sample, sequenced in a study of blood T cell repertoires in COVID-19. Clones were read by immunoSEQ multiplex PCR, and TCRdb kept only the in-frame ones, dropping some. This sample has about 210,000 clones; around 88% occur once, and the top ten carry less than 3%. The sequenced sample was peripheral blood. The receptors were gathered from a man aged 45-65 years with active or convalescent COVID-19.

The rearrangement links TRBV6-6 to TRBJ1-3, with no clear D. The CDR3 totals 15 residues. The V and J ends lost 0 bases and 0 bases respectively, with 6 bases between them. Germline V gene sequence: CDR1 MNHNY, CDR2 SVGAGI (reference sequence). CDR3 loop: CASSYSGSSGNTIYF. Here the CDR3 DNA reads TGTGCCAGCAGTTACTCGGGGAGCTCTGGAAACACCATATATTTT.

The rearrangement uses TRBV24-1 and TRBJ2-5; 7 positions agree with TRBD2. After removal of 8 bases from V and 5 bases from J, the junction contained 1 base not matched to a gene. This CDR3 has 11 amino acids. Germline lookup yields CDR1 KGHDR and CDR2 SFDVKD. CDR3 sequence reads: CATMREETQYF. DNA for the CDR3: TGTGCCACCATGCGGGAGGAGACCCAGTACTTC.

The chain joins TRBV9 to TRBJ2-7; D possibly corresponds to TRBD1 (6 bases). CDR3 length equals 13 residues. Germline values: CDR1 SGDLS, CDR2 YYNGEE. Trimming removed 2 bases at V and 2 bases at J, with 8 bases between. As DNA, the CDR3 is TGTGCCAGCAGCGTCGGACAGACCTACGAGCAGTACTTC. It yields the protein CASSVGQTYEQYF.

This clone has only one observation. The genes are TRBV5-4 and TRBJ2-7; D call uncertain. Trimming stripped 5 bases from V and 2 bases from J, with 17 bases between. Germline-derived CDR1 and CDR2 are SGHNT and YYREEE (reference sequence). CDR3 size: 15 residues. The CDR3 is CASSSGLVRTYEQYF. The CDR3 nucleotides read TGTGCCAGCAGTTCTGGGCTGGTGAGAACCTACGAGCAGTACTTC.

In this sample, this clone turned up a few times. V is TRBV6-1 and J is TRBJ1-1; possibly TRBD1 for D (5 bases). This CDR3 region has 16 residues. From germline, CDR1 is MNHNS and CDR2 SASEGT. V lost 1 base to trimming and J lost 0 bases, with 12 bases between them. The CDR3 nucleotides are TGTGCCAGCAGTGAAGACTGGAGGGGATTGAACACTGAAGCTTTCTTT. Amino acids: CASSEDWRGLNTEAFF.

The rearrangement joins TRBV19 to TRBJ1-5, with a weak D call TRBD1 (5 bases). The germline V and J ends were trimmed by 6 bases and 2 bases, with 14 bases remaining between them. The CDR3 spans 15 residues. In germline, CDR1 is LNHDA, CDR2 SQIVND (reference sequence). In nucleotides, the CDR3 is TGTGCCAGTAGCATAAGGGGAATAGGCAATCAGCCCCAGCATTTT. This gives the protein CASSIRGIGNQPQHF. The variable domain in full, completed from reference TRBV19 and TRBJ1-5, reads DGGITQSPKYLFRKEGQNVTLSCEQNLNHDAMYWYRQDPGQGLRLIYYSQIVNDFQKGDIAEGYSVSREKKESFPLTVTSAQKNPTAFYLCASSIRGIGNQPQHFGDGTRLSIL.

This clone was observed a few times. The rearrangement joins TRBV24-1 to TRBJ2-5; tentatively, D is TRBD1 (6 bases). The germline gives CDR1 KGHDR, CDR2 SFDVKD. V was cut by 4 bases and J by 1 base, with 12 bases left in between. This CDR3 comprises 15 residues. The CDR3 spells CATSEPDRFQETQYF. DNA of the CDR3: TGTGCCACCAGTGAACCTGACAGGTTCCAAGAGACCCAGTACTTC.

This clone was found many times. The V call is TRBV20-1, the J call TRBJ1-4; possibly TRBD1 for D (6 bases). The germline V gene encodes CDR1 DFQATT and CDR2 SNEGSKA (reference sequence). Between the trimmed V and J ends, which lost 3 bases and 5 bases, there was a span of 16 bases. This CDR3 has 15 amino acids. The CDR3 spells CSASRGSGGNEKLFF. The CDR3 DNA sequence: TGCAGTGCTAGTAGGGGGAGCGGTGGGAATGAAAAACTGTTTTTT.

This rearrangement joins TRBV4-2 to TRBJ1-4; TRBD1 aligns across 7 bases. Germline values: CDR1 LGHNA, CDR2 YNFKEQ. With V trimmed by 1 base and J by 8 bases, 7 bases remained unmatched. This CDR3 is built from 15 residues. CDR3 protein: CASSQGLGRGEKLFF. The CDR3 bases are TGTGCCAGCAGCCAAGGGCTTGGCAGGGGGGAAAAACTGTTTTTT.

This clone was detected once. The rearrangement links TRBV30 to TRBJ2-1, with D perhaps matching TRBD1 (6 bases). The CDR3 is 14 amino acids. Germline V gene lookup returns CDR1 GTSNPN and CDR2 SVGIG (reference sequence). Trimming took 8 bases from V and 7 from J, leaving 21 bases between them. Here the CDR3 reads CARAFRDTSNEQFF. The DNA of the CDR3 is TGTGCCCGGGCCTTCCGGGACACCTCAAATGAGCAGTTCTTC. Using reference TRBV30 and TRBJ2-1 for the parts outside the CDR3, the full variable domain is SQTIHQWPATLVQPVGSPLSLECTVEGTSNPNLYWYRQAAGRGLQLLFYSVGIGQISSEVPQNLSASRPQDRQFILSSKKLLLSDSGFYLCARAFRDTSNEQFFGPGTRLTVL.

In DNA form, the CDR3 reads TGTGCCAGCAGTTACTCGGCCCGCAGGAACACTGAAGCTTTCTTT. Encoded protein: CASSYSARRNTEAFF. The rearrangement joins TRBV6-5 to TRBJ1-1, with D uncertain. Germline values: CDR1 MNHEY, CDR2 SVGAGI. CDR3 length: 15 amino acids. Trimming took off 0 bases at V and 1 base at J, with 9 bases between the two ends.

V is TRBV18 and J is TRBJ2-2, with 7 bases identical to TRBD2. Germline loops: CDR1 KGHSH, CDR2 LQKENI. Trimming took 1 base from V and 4 from J; bases not matched to a gene: 9. This CDR3 region has 17 residues. In DNA, the CDR3 is TGTGCCAGCTCACCACAAGCCGGACTAGGAGGCACCGGGGAGCTGTTTTTT. Amino acid sequence: CASSPQAGLGGTGELFF. Drawing the rest from reference TRBV18 and TRBJ2-2, the complete variable domain is NAGVMQNPRHLVRRRGQEARLRCSPMKGHSHVYWYRQLPEEGLKFMVYLQKENIIDESGMPKERFSAEFPKEGPSILRIQQVVRGDSAAYFCASSPQAGLGGTGELFFGEGSRLTVL.

This chain joins TRBV7-9 and TRBJ2-7, with D hard to call. The ends were cut back, 3 bases at V and 6 bases at J, with 6 bases in the middle. Per germline, CDR1 SEHNR and CDR2 FQNEAQ (reference sequence). CDR3 length: 11 amino acids. CDR3 protein: CASSFSVEQYF. The CDR3 DNA reads as TGTGCCAGCAGCTTTTCGGTCGAGCAGTACTTC.

The chain carries TRBV18 and TRBJ2-7, with D perhaps matching TRBD1 (6 bases). The CDR3 has 14 amino acids. CDR1 and CDR2 (germline): KGHSH, LQKENI. V was clipped by 1 base and J by 5 bases, with 12 bases between them. The CDR3 here is CASSPLRGYDEQYF. The CDR3 DNA follows: TGTGCCAGCTCACCACTAAGGGGGTACGACGAGCAGTACTTC.

The chain joins TRBV3-1 (or the pseudogene TRBV3-2) to TRBJ2-5; TRBD2 agrees at 12 bases. This CDR3 spans 19 amino acids. V trimming: 0 bases; J trimming: 1 base; junction bases outside the gene matches: 9. Germline values: CDR1 LGHDT, CDR2 YNNKEL (reference sequence). Written as DNA, the CDR3 is TGTGCCAGCAGCCAAGATGTAGGGCTAGCGGGAGGGCTCCAAGAGACCCAGTACTTC. It encodes CASSQDVGLAGGLQETQYF.

The chain carries TRBV6-5 and TRBJ2-3; 10 nucleotides match TRBD1. CDR3 length equals 16 residues. After removal of 3 bases from V and 6 bases from J, the junction contained 9 bases not matched to a gene. The germline gives CDR1 MNHEY, CDR2 SVGAGI. This CDR3 reads CASSYAVGQGSDTQYF. The CDR3 region has the DNA TGTGCCAGCAGTTATGCAGTGGGACAGGGGTCCGATACGCAGTATTTT.

The chain combines TRBV4-1 with TRBJ2-1; 10 bases are shared with TRBD2. The CDR3 extends over 17 amino acids. The germline V gene encodes CDR1 MGHRA and CDR2 YSYEKL. With V trimmed by 0 bases and J by 6 bases, 8 bases remained unmatched. This CDR3 is CASSQDISGGASNEQFF. CDR3 bases: TGCGCCAGCAGCCAAGATATAAGCGGGGGGGCCTCCAATGAGCAGTTCTTC.

The table lists this clone with a count of one. The chain combines TRBV5-1 with TRBJ2-2; 9 nucleotides agree with TRBD2. Trimming at V came to 7 bases and at J to 9 bases, leaving 16 bases not matched to a gene. In germline, CDR1 is SGHRS, CDR2 YFSETQ. The CDR3 spans 16 residues. In DNA form, the CDR3 reads TGCGCCAGCTACCCTACAGCGGGGGGCTCTAACCGGGAGCTGTTTTTT. Translation: CASYPTAGGSNRELFF.

V gene TRBV9 combines with J gene TRBJ1-1; 7 bases fit TRBD1. J gave up 1 base and V 3 bases, and 9 bases lay outside the gene matches. Germline CDR1 reads SGDLS; CDR2 reads YYNGEE. The CDR3 runs 16 residues. CDR3 DNA: TGTGCCAGCAGCGAAACTGGGACAGAAAAGAACACTGAAGCTTTCTTT. Translating gives CASSETGTEKNTEAFF.

This clone occurred many times. The chain links TRBV27 to TRBJ1-1; D uncertain. CDR1 is MNHEY, CDR2 SMNVEV, per germline (reference sequence). This CDR3 contains 14 residues. V lost 3 bases and J 1 base, leaving 9 bases between the germline ends. CDR3 in amino acids: CASSLWPSNTEAFF. CDR3 sequence (DNA): TGTGCCAGCAGTTTGTGGCCGTCGAACACTGAAGCTTTCTTT.

The chain employs TRBV19 and TRBJ1-5; 7 positions match TRBD1. Germline V gives CDR1 LNHDA, CDR2 SQIVND (reference sequence). This CDR3 has 14 amino acids. The V and J ends lost 4 bases and 2 bases, in that order; junction bases with no gene match: 2. The CDR3 protein is CASSTTGRNQPQHF. CDR3 nucleotide sequence: TGTGCCAGTAGTACGACAGGGCGCAATCAGCCCCAGCATTTT.

This clone was observed a handful of times. The chain has TRBV10-1 and TRBJ1-6; maybe TRBD1 (6 bases). This CDR3 spans 14 amino acids. Germline CDR1 WNHNN, CDR2 SYGVQD (reference sequence). With 0 bases removed from V and 7 bases from J, the gap between germline ends came to 7 bases. DNA of the CDR3: TGCGCCAGCAGTGAGTCGAGGGGGAATTCACCCCTCCACTTT. Encoded protein: CASSESRGNSPLHF.

This clone has ten or more counts. The rearrangement uses TRBV11-3 and TRBJ2-2; a possible D gene is TRBD1 (5 bases). The V gene lost 5 bases and the J gene lost 1 base, with 8 bases spanning the gap. CDR1 is SGHNT, CDR2 YENEEA, per germline. This CDR3 spans 14 amino acids. The CDR3 here is CASSLGQNTGELFF. Written as DNA, the CDR3 is TGTGCCAGCAGCCTCGGACAGAACACCGGGGAGCTGTTTTTT. Full variable domain (rest looked up from reference TRBV11-3 and TRBJ2-2): EAGVVQSPRYKIIEKKQPVAFWCNPISGHNTLYWYLQNLGQGPELLIRYENEEAVDDSQLPKDRFSAERLKGVDSTLKIQPAELGDSAVYLCASSLGQNTGELFFGEGSRLTVL.

V gene TRBV7-6 combines with J gene TRBJ1-2; a weak D match, TRBD1 (5 bases). CDR1 SGHVS and CDR2 FNYEAQ come from the germline V gene. The CDR3 has 15 residues. Trimming stripped 0 bases from V and 7 bases from J, with 15 bases between. The CDR3: CASSLAGGFEAGYTF. The CDR3 DNA follows: TGTGCCAGCAGCTTAGCGGGGGGGTTCGAGGCTGGCTACACCTTC. The variable domain in full, completed from reference TRBV7-6 and TRBJ1-2, reads GAGVSQSPRYKVTKRGQDVALRCDPISGHVSLYWYRQALGQGPEFLTYFNYEAQQDKSGLPNDRFSAERPEGSISTLTIQRTEQRDSAMYRCASSLAGGFEAGYTFGSGTRLTVV.

V and J are TRBV4-2 and TRBJ1-2, with TRBD1 matching over 7 bases. In germline, CDR1 is LGHNA, CDR2 YNFKEQ. This CDR3 is 16 amino acids long. J was trimmed by 0 bases and V by 4 bases; bases with no gene match: 8. CDR3 protein: CASSRSGQTPNYGYTF. In nucleotides, the CDR3 is TGTGCCAGCAGCCGATCGGGACAGACTCCTAACTATGGCTACACCTTC.

CDR3 in amino acids: CASSLGEGGYTF. In nucleotides, the CDR3 is TGTGCCAGCAGCCTAGGGGAAGGGGGCTACACCTTC. This sequence joins TRBV3-1 (or the pseudogene TRBV3-2) and TRBJ1-2, with D maybe TRBD1 (5 bases). Germline V gene lookup returns CDR1 LGHDT and CDR2 YNNKEL (reference sequence). Trimming took off 4 bases at V and 8 bases at J, with 11 bases between the two ends. This CDR3 is 12 amino acids long.

This chain joins TRBV15 and TRBJ1-2, with D possibly being TRBD1 (5 bases). Germline V lookup: CDR1 LNHNV, CDR2 YYDKDF (reference sequence). This CDR3 is 18 amino acids long. V was cut by 1 base and J by 0 bases, with 18 bases left in between. The DNA for the CDR3 is TGTGCCACCAGCAGAGTGGGCGACAGCCCGAATGCTAACTATGGCTACACCTTC. As protein: CATSRVGDSPNANYGYTF.

The chain links TRBV4-2 to TRBJ1-2; a possible D gene is TRBD1 (6 bases). V was cut by 1 base and J by 3 bases, with 15 bases left in between. From germline, CDR1 is LGHNA and CDR2 YNFKEQ. CDR3 length: 16 residues. DNA of the CDR3: TGTGCCAGCAGCCAAGTCGGGGGGGCTGGCGACTATGGCTACACCTTC. Amino acids: CASSQVGGAGDYGYTF.

V usage is TRBV5-1 and J usage is TRBJ2-1; the match to TRBD1 covers 8 bases. CDR3 length: 15 residues. Losses at the gene ends were 4 bases for V and 3 bases for J; bases not matched to a gene: 6. From germline, CDR1 is SGHRS and CDR2 YFSETQ. The CDR3 coding sequence is TGCGCCAGCAGCATGAGGGGACAGGTCTACAATGAGCAGTTCTTC. It specifies CASSMRGQVYNEQFF.

The CDR3 region is CASSTRLAGGPVDTQYF. The CDR3 coding sequence is TGTGCCAGCAGCACTCGACTAGCGGGGGGGCCGGTAGATACGCAGTATTTT. The chain joins TRBV9 to TRBJ2-3; TRBD2 matches at 14 bases. This CDR3 contains 17 residues. Germline V gives CDR1 SGDLS, CDR2 YYNGEE. Trimming took 4 bases from V and 5 from J; bases not matched to a gene: 9.

The chain employs TRBV6-5 and TRBJ2-7; 9 bases line up with TRBD1. CDR1 and CDR2 (germline): MNHEY, SVGAGI. With 5 bases clipped from V and 6 bases from J, the junction kept 8 bases outside the gene matches. The CDR3 is 14 residues long. The CDR3 DNA reads TGTGCCAGCAGTCCCCAGGGACAGGGCGGCGAGCAGTACTTC. Encoded protein: CASSPQGQGGEQYF.